The clone carrying this T cell receptor beta chain was seen at least ten times. The germline gives CDR1 DFQATT, CDR2 SNEGSKA (reference sequence). CDR3 length equals 14 residues. Trimming removed 4 bases from V and 3 bases from J; junction bases left unmatched: 4. The sample originates from a study of T-cell memory formation after mild COVID-19. One entry per CDR3 protein, called by TCRdb with MiXCR from the 5' RACE reads. This sample has about 360,000 distinct CDR3 sequences, with about an eighth found just once. The sample taken for sequencing was PBMCs or a T cell subset sorted from them (not recorded which). The V gene is TRBV20-1, the J gene TRBJ2-1, with 9 nucleotides matching TRBD2. The source is a young man who had mild COVID-19 (a few samples of this study predate the infection). Cell type and time point are not known. In DNA, the CDR3 is TGCAGTGCTAAAGCGGGGGGATTCTACAATGAGCAGTTCTTC. Amino acids: CSAKAGGFYNEQFF.